These 17 T cell receptor beta chains were all obtained from the same sample, sequenced in a study of CD8+ T cells in alopecia areata. Sequencing relied on a cDNA template that was reverse transcribed from extracted RNA. Data came from immunoSEQ multiplex PCR; TCRdb stores just in-frame clones and leaves some out. The data contain fewer than 250,000 clones, about three fifths of them singletons. Treatment meaning: oral pan-JAK inhibitor, 5-10 mg twice daily. The sequencing here drew on CD4+ T cells sorted from blood, taken at week 24, from a patient treated with tofacitinib. The receptor source for this set is a human donor with alopecia areata.

The genes are TRBV27 and TRBJ2-7; 12 nucleotides agree with TRBD1. The length of the CDR3 is 15 residues. V lost 6 bases, J lost 0 bases, and 3 bases stayed unmatched. Germline loops: CDR1 MNHEY, CDR2 SMNVEV (reference sequence). DNA of the CDR3: TGTGCCAGCAGCCAGGGACAGGGGGCCTCCTACGAGCAGTACTTC. Translated, it gives CASSQGQGASYEQYF.

The chain links TRBV15 to TRBJ1-5; D call uncertain. There are 14 residues in the CDR3. The V end lost 0 bases, the J end lost 11 bases, and 14 bases lay between the germline ends. Germline CDR1 and CDR2: LNHNV and YYDKDF (reference sequence). The CDR3 spells CATSRDRSMGAQHF. For the CDR3, the DNA is TGTGCCACCAGCAGAGATAGGTCTATGGGAGCCCAGCATTTT.

The chain joins TRBV29-1 to TRBJ2-1; 12 bases are shared with TRBD2. V dropped 4 bases and J dropped 9; count of bases not matched to a gene: 10. The CDR3 covers 15 residues. Germline V gene sequence: CDR1 SQVTM, CDR2 ANQGSEA. The CDR3 sequence is CSVGQSTSGGGEQFF. In DNA, the CDR3 is TGCAGCGTTGGACAGTCGACTAGCGGGGGTGGTGAGCAGTTCTTC.

This clone was counted a few times. The chain employs TRBV6-6 and TRBJ1-5; TRBD1 agrees at 7 bases. With 6 bases clipped from V and 1 base from J, the junction kept 6 bases outside the gene matches. Germline CDR1 reads MNHNY; CDR2 reads SVGAGI (reference sequence). The CDR3 totals 15 residues. This chain's CDR3 is CASSPLGQSNQPQHF. CDR3 in DNA: TGTGCCAGCAGCCCCCTGGGACAGAGCAATCAGCCCCAGCATTTT.

This chain connects TRBV7-8 to TRBJ2-3; 11 nucleotides line up with TRBD2. The germline V gene encodes CDR1 SGHVS and CDR2 FQNEAQ. The CDR3 totals 18 residues. V lost 4 bases and J lost 3; bases outside the gene matches: 12. In nucleotides, the CDR3 is TGTGCCAGCAGCTCCTTGGTTCTAGCGGGGGGCCAGACAGATACGCAGTATTTT. Translating gives CASSSLVLAGGQTDTQYF. The variable domain in full, completed from reference TRBV7-8 and TRBJ2-3, reads GAGVSQSPRYKVAKRGQDVALRCDPISGHVSLFWYQQALGQGPEFLTYFQNEAQLDKSGLPSDRFFAERPEGSVSTLKIQRTQQEDSAVYLCASSSLVLAGGQTDTQYFGPGTRLTVL.

This clone was seen a single time. The V and J genes are TRBV12-5 and TRBJ1-5; D gene ambiguous. Germline CDR1 and CDR2: LGHNT and FRNRAP. V was shortened by 6 bases and J by 4 bases, with 13 bases between the two germline ends. This CDR3 contains 14 residues. CDR3 sequence (DNA): TGTGCTAGTGGCGCCTTGGGTACTAATCAGCCCCAGCATTTT. This sequence encodes CASGALGTNQPQHF.

This clone showed up just a few times. This chain joins TRBV4-3 and TRBJ2-7, with D maybe TRBD1 (5 bases). Germline V gene data show CDR1 as LGHNA and CDR2 as YSLEER. The CDR3 has 13 amino acids. The V end was cut by 6 bases, the J end by 1 base, with 10 bases between. CDR3 in amino acids: CASSFAGSYEQYF. CDR3 coding DNA: TGCGCCAGCAGTTTTGCAGGGTCCTACGAGCAGTACTTC.

This clone was recorded a few times. The chain links TRBV29-1 to TRBJ1-2; the match to TRBD1 covers 10 bases. This CDR3 spans 13 amino acids. The ends lost 7 bases at V and 7 bases at J; junction bases unmatched: 9. Germline CDR1 and CDR2: SQVTM and ANQGSEA. Written as DNA, the CDR3 is TGCAGCGCCCCCCGGGACAGGGGATTTGGCTACACCTTC. This sequence encodes CSAPRDRGFGYTF. The variable domain in full, with the rest retrieved from reference TRBV29-1 and TRBJ1-2, is SAVISQKPSRDICQRGTSLTIQCQVDSQVTMMFWYRQQPGQSLTLIATANQGSEATYESGFVIDKFPISRPNLTFSTLTVSNMSPEDSSIYLCSAPRDRGFGYTFGSGTRLTVV.

The CDR3 DNA is TGTGCGATGGAGGTGGGAGGACAGCCCCAGCATTTT. Translation gives CAMEVGGQPQHF. The V call is TRBV30, the J call TRBJ1-5; D is uncertain. The CDR3 is 12 amino acids. Germline CDR1 reads GTSNPN; CDR2 reads SVGIG (reference sequence).

The chain joins TRBV29-1 to TRBJ2-4, with a possible D match to TRBD2 (5 bases). The CDR3 contains 16 residues. Germline-derived CDR1 and CDR2 are SQVTM and ANQGSEA. The V and J ends lost 7 bases and 1 base respectively, with 20 bases between them. CDR3 amino acids: CSAEVGGSAAKNIQYF. The CDR3, as DNA: TGCAGCGCCGAGGTGGGCGGGTCGGCGGCCAAAAACATTCAGTACTTC.

The CDR3 nucleotides read TGTGCCAGCAGTGAAGAAATGTGGACGAGGCCTCGCGAGCAGTACTTC. Protein product: CASSEEMWTRPREQYF. The J gene is TRBJ2-7, the V gene TRBV6-1; D ambiguous. Germline V gene data show CDR1 as MNHNS and CDR2 as SASEGT. This CDR3 comprises 16 residues. Trimming shortened V by 1 base and J by 6 bases, and 19 bases separated the two germline ends.

The genes are TRBV6-5 and TRBJ2-3; 10 bases agree with TRBD2. This CDR3 is 15 amino acids long. CDR1 is MNHEY and CDR2 is SVGAGI in the germline V gene. The V and J ends lost 2 bases and 6 bases, in that order; junction bases with no gene match: 5. Written as DNA, the CDR3 is TGTGCCAGCAGTTACCTGAGCGGGGGGGCGGATACGCAGTATTTT. Protein: CASSYLSGGADTQYF.

This clone appeared a few times. The chain couples TRBV30 to TRBJ2-2; 12 nucleotides line up with TRBD1. Losses at the gene ends were 4 bases for V and 6 bases for J; bases not matched to a gene: 12. The CDR3 totals 17 residues. CDR1 and CDR2 from the germline V gene are GTSNPN and SVGIG (reference sequence). CDR3 amino acids: CAWKRDRGLSGSGELFF. In nucleotides, the CDR3 is TGTGCCTGGAAGAGGGACAGGGGGCTTTCAGGCTCCGGGGAGCTGTTTTTT.

The chain uses TRBV29-1 and TRBJ1-2; no clear D. The germline V and J ends were trimmed by 4 bases and 3 bases, with 9 bases remaining between them. Germline V CDR1 and CDR2: SQVTM, ANQGSEA. The CDR3 has 12 residues. CDR3 coding DNA: TGCAGCGTTGGTCTCAGCTACTATGGCTACACCTTC. It encodes CSVGLSYYGYTF.

This clone has a single count. The chain couples TRBV9 to TRBJ2-6; D is ambiguous. Looked up from germline, CDR1 is SGDLS and CDR2 is YYNGEE. The CDR3 is 17 residues long. V dropped 3 bases and J dropped 0 bases, with 13 bases sitting between them. CDR3 sequence (DNA): TGTGCCAGCAGCGATAGGACCAAGGGCTCTGGGGCCAACGTCCTGACTTTC. The encoded protein is CASSDRTKGSGANVLTF.

Worth noting for this clone: The sample contains more than one DNA sequence encoding this CDR3. The V and J genes are TRBV15 and TRBJ2-7; no definite D call. Germline CDR1 LNHNV, CDR2 YYDKDF (reference sequence). CDR3 size: 13 residues. Trimming left V 0 bases short and J 3 bases short, with 6 bases between. The CDR3 region has the DNA TGTGCCACCAGCAGAGATCAAGGCTACGAGCAGTACTTC. Translated, it gives CATSRDQGYEQYF.

This chain connects TRBV29-1 to TRBJ1-2, with a weak D call TRBD1 (5 bases). The germline V gene encodes CDR1 SQVTM and CDR2 ANQGSEA. This CDR3 contains 12 residues. V dropped 3 bases and J dropped 6 bases, with 11 bases sitting between them. The CDR3 DNA sequence: TGCAGCGTTGAGGCCAGGGCAAATGGCTACACCTTC. The encoded protein is CSVEARANGYTF.